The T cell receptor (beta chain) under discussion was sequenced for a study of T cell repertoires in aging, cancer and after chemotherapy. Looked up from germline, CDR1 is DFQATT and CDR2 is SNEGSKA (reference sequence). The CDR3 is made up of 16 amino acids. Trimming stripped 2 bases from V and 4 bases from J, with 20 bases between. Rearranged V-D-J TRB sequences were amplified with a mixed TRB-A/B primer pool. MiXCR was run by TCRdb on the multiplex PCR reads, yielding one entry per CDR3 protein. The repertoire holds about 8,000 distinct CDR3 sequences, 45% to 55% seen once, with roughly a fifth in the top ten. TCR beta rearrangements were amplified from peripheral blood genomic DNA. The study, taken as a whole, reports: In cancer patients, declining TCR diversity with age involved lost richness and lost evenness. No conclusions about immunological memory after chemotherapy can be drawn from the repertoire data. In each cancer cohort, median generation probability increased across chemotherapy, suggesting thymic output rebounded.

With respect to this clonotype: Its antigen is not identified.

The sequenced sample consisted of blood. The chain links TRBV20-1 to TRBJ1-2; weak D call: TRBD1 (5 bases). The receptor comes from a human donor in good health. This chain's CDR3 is CSARNRAYRTTYGYTF. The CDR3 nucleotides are TGCAGTGCTAGAAACCGAGCCTACAGGACGACCTATGGCTACACCTTC.